The TCR beta chain described here comes from a study of blood T cell repertoires in COVID-19. Profiled with immunoSEQ multiplex PCR; TCRdb holds only in-frame clones, not every one. The table shows more than 250,000 clones, with around 85% occurring only once. With V trimmed by 1 base and J by 2 bases, 2 bases remained unmatched. This CDR3 is 15 amino acids long. The germline CDR1 and CDR2 sequences are GTSNPN and SVGIG (reference sequence). This clonotype originated in a woman aged 40 to 50 who had recovered from COVID-19. The sample taken for sequencing was PBMCs or T cells enriched from blood (not recorded which). V and J are TRBV30 and TRBJ1-6; 7 nucleotides agree with TRBD1. This chain's CDR3 is CAWSGGTAYNSPLHF. Written as DNA, the CDR3 is TGTGCCTGGAGTGGTGGGACAGCCTATAATTCACCCCTCCACTTT.